One and the same sample provided the 16 T cell receptor beta chains below, sequenced in a study of T cells in Graves' hyperthyroidism and ophthalmopathy. Researchers amplified the TCR beta CDR3 regions from RNA transcripts. When the TCR CDR3 underwent first-round RT-PCR, the HTBI primer set was used. A single record per CDR3 protein comes from TCRdb applying MiXCR to the multiplex PCR reads. The repertoire holds about 250,000 distinct CDR3 sequences, with 20% to 25% as singletons. The sequencing sample was made of blood. These receptor sequences come from a man aged 25 to 40 with Graves' ophthalmopathy.

The rearrangement joins TRBV7-9 to TRBJ2-3; D might be TRBD2 (5 bases). V lost 5 bases and J 2 bases, leaving 8 bases between the germline ends. This CDR3 spans 13 amino acids. Germline lookup yields CDR1 SEHNR and CDR2 FQNEAQ (reference sequence). Written as DNA, the CDR3 is TGTGCCAGCAGCACGCGGGTCACAGATACGCAGTATTTT. It yields the protein CASSTRVTDTQYF.

This clonotype was seen at least ten times. This chain connects TRBV12-3 or TRBV12-4 to TRBJ1-5; maybe TRBD1 (5 bases). CDR3 length: 14 amino acids. V dropped 5 bases and J dropped 2 bases, with 10 bases sitting between them. Written as DNA, the CDR3 is TGTGCCAGCAGTCCGTTGGGGGGCAATCAGCCCCAGCATTTT. Amino acids: CASSPLGGNQPQHF.

CDR3 sequence: CATSDFRSGANVLTF. In DNA, the CDR3 is TGTGCCACCAGTGATTTTCGTTCTGGGGCCAACGTCCTGACTTTC. The rearrangement uses TRBV24-1 and TRBJ2-6; D gene uncertain. CDR3 length: 15 amino acids. Trimming pared 1 base from V and 1 base from J, leaving 4 bases between. Germline lookup yields CDR1 KGHDR and CDR2 SFDVKD.

In its sample, this clonotype was seen many times. The J gene is TRBJ2-2, the V gene TRBV6-1; D is perhaps TRBD2 (6 bases). There are 15 residues in the CDR3. Germline V CDR1 and CDR2: MNHNS, SASEGT. The CDR3 protein is CATHEGTLNTGELFF. The CDR3 bases are TGTGCTACTCACGAAGGGACTCTGAACACCGGGGAGCTGTTTTTT.

The chain links TRBV7-3 to TRBJ1-1, with a possible D match to TRBD1 (5 bases). Germline loops: CDR1 SGHTA, CDR2 FQGTGA. CDR3 length equals 14 residues. V lost 4 bases and J 5 bases, leaving 14 bases between the germline ends. The CDR3 DNA reads TGTGCCAGCAGCTCGAGCCCAGGGTCGACTGAAGCTTTCTTT. Translated: CASSSSPGSTEAFF.

This clonotype was seen repeatedly, ten times or more. This CDR3 reads CASSPVLTGDEQYF. DNA of the CDR3: TGTGCCAGCAGCCCGGTATTGACAGGGGACGAGCAGTACTTC. The genes are TRBV3-1 and TRBJ2-7; TRBD1 aligns across 8 bases. The CDR3 sequence is 14 residues long. V lost 4 bases to trimming and J lost 5 bases; unmatched junction nucleotides: 7. Germline V gene data show CDR1 as LGHDT and CDR2 as YNNKEL (reference sequence).

V usage is TRBV4-1 and J usage is TRBJ2-1; 11 positions match TRBD2. In germline, CDR1 is MGHRA, CDR2 YSYEKL. The CDR3 covers 17 residues. V shed 0 bases and J 4 bases; nucleotides not matched to a gene: 5. DNA of the CDR3: TGCGCCAGCAGCCAAGAGGGGCTAGCGGGAGGTTACAATGAGCAGTTCTTC. Protein product: CASSQEGLAGGYNEQFF.

There are a few counts of this clonotype. This chain links TRBV6-1 with TRBJ2-1, with D perhaps TRBD1 (6 bases). Germline V gene lookup returns CDR1 MNHNS and CDR2 SASEGT. Trimming removed 1 base at V and 2 bases at J, with 15 bases between. CDR3 length: 17 amino acids. The CDR3 loop reads CASSEGGPLRAYNEQFF. The DNA of the CDR3 is TGTGCCAGCAGTGAAGGGGGGCCTCTTAGGGCCTACAATGAGCAGTTCTTC.

In this sample, this clonotype turned up a few times. The chain combines TRBV5-4 with TRBJ2-1; no clear D gene. V gave up 1 base and J gave up 5 bases, with 10 bases separating them. Germline loops: CDR1 SGHNT, CDR2 YYREEE (reference sequence). CDR3 size: 14 residues. The DNA for the CDR3 is TGTGCCAGCAGCTTGTATACGGAACACAATGAGCAGTTCTTC. This codes for CASSLYTEHNEQFF.

This chain joins TRBV30 and TRBJ2-6; D assignment may be TRBD1 or TRBD2 (6 bases each). The CDR3 runs to 15 residues. V was trimmed by 4 bases and J by 3 bases, leaving 13 bases between them. Germline-derived CDR1 and CDR2 are GTSNPN and SVGIG (reference sequence). In DNA form, the CDR3 reads TGTGCCTGGAAGGGGGGAGGTGGTGGGGCCAACGTCCTGACTTTC. Residues: CAWKGGGGGANVLTF.

This clonotype was seen a few times. The chain uses TRBV15 and TRBJ2-1, with 9 bases lining up with TRBD2. The CDR3 spans 15 residues. After removal of 6 bases from V and 2 bases from J, the junction contained 5 bases not matched to a gene. CDR1 LNHNV and CDR2 YYDKDF come from the germline V gene (reference sequence). The CDR3 DNA reads TGTGCCACCAGTAAGGCTAGCGGGACCTACAATGAGCAGTTCTTC. It is translated as CATSKASGTYNEQFF.

Concerning this clonotype itself: One base away lies a much larger clone, so this may be a sequencing read error. This rearrangement joins TRBV11-1 to TRBJ1-1; D remains ambiguous. Germline V lookup: CDR1 SGHAT, CDR2 FQDESV (reference sequence). The CDR3 sequence is 12 residues long. V dropped 1 base and J dropped 8 bases, with 8 bases sitting between them. CDR3 nucleotide sequence: TGTGCCAGCAGCTTAGGGGCGGTAGAAGCTTTCTTT. Translating gives CASSLGAVEAFF. Full variable domain (outside the CDR3, taken from reference TRBV11-1 and TRBJ1-1): EAEVAQSPRYKITEKSQAVAFWCDPISGHATLYWYRQILGQGPELLVQFQDESVVDDSQLPKDRFSAERLKGVDSTLKIQPAELGDSAMYLCASSLGAVEAFFGQGTRLTVV.

The chain joins TRBV12-3 or TRBV12-4 to TRBJ2-2; 7 nucleotides agree with TRBD2. V trimming: 0 bases; J trimming: 4 bases; junction bases outside the gene matches: 11. The CDR3 is made up of 18 amino acids. The CDR3 reads CASSLALGRGSGTGELFF. The CDR3 bases are TGTGCCAGCAGTTTAGCCCTGGGGAGGGGTTCGGGCACCGGGGAGCTGTTTTTT.

This clonotype was seen a few times. The V gene is TRBV7-8, the J gene TRBJ2-7; no definite D call. Trimming shortened V by 4 bases and J by 2 bases, and 9 bases separated the two germline ends. CDR3 length: 13 amino acids. Germline CDR1 is SGHVS and CDR2 is FQNEAQ. The CDR3 reads CASSSGSPYEQYF. CDR3 nucleotide sequence: TGTGCCAGCAGCTCCGGATCCCCCTACGAGCAGTACTTC.

This clonotype was recorded many times. The chain combines TRBV5-1 with TRBJ2-1; TRBD2 matches at 8 bases. This CDR3 region has 16 residues. V lost 0 bases to trimming and J lost 6 bases; unmatched junction nucleotides: 8. CDR1 is SGHRS, CDR2 YFSETQ, per germline. The CDR3 DNA sequence: TGCGCCAGCAGCTTGGCCTGGACGGGAGGGACCAATGAGCAGTTCTTC. This gives the protein CASSLAWTGGTNEQFF.

This sequence joins TRBV4-1 and TRBJ1-2; TRBD1 matches 7 bases. The V and J ends lost 3 bases and 2 bases, in that order; junction bases with no gene match: 3. The CDR3 consists of 14 residues. Germline-derived CDR1 and CDR2 are MGHRA and YSYEKL. CDR3: CASSHTDRNYGYTF. CDR3 coding DNA: TGCGCCAGCAGCCACACGGACAGGAACTATGGCTACACCTTC.